Sequencing of this T cell receptor beta chain was carried out in a study of blood T cell repertoires in COVID-19. Clones were read by immunoSEQ multiplex PCR, and TCRdb kept only the in-frame ones, dropping some. The sample carries about 440,000 clones, less than 95% recorded once. V was pared by 7 bases and J by 6 bases, with 9 bases of the junction left unmatched. Germline loops: CDR1 LNHDA, CDR2 SQIVND (reference sequence). The CDR3 is made up of 14 amino acids. This receptor was taken from a man aged 18 to 29 who had recovered from COVID-19. Material: PBMCs or T cells enriched from blood (not recorded which). The chain links TRBV19 to TRBJ1-5, with 7 bases lining up with TRBD1. CDR3 loop: CASNRDRAGQPQHF. CDR3 sequence (DNA): TGTGCCAGTAACCGAGACAGGGCCGGTCAGCCCCAGCATTTT.